These 21 T cell receptor beta chains originate from one sample sequenced in a study of blood T cell repertoires in COVID-19. Sequencing was performed with immunoSEQ multiplex PCR; in TCRdb, only in-frame clones are kept and a portion is missing. The table shows 430,000 or so clones, with roughly 89% occurring only once. The sequencing sample was made of peripheral blood. The receptors derive from a man between 18 and 35 years old with COVID-19, enrolled during active disease.

This clone was seen once. The chain uses TRBV29-1 and TRBJ2-1, with TRBD2 matching 8 bases. CDR3 length equals 16 residues. Germline V CDR1 and CDR2: SQVTM, ANQGSEA. The junction had 14 bases not matched to a gene; V was cut back by 6 bases and J by 4 bases. CDR3 amino acids: CSVPTLLAELYNEQFF. The CDR3 DNA is TGCAGCGTCCCGACCTTACTAGCGGAGCTATACAATGAGCAGTTCTTC.

The rearrangement uses TRBV5-6 and TRBJ1-2; no firm D call. From germline, CDR1 is SGHDT and CDR2 YYEEEE. The CDR3 is 11 residues long. V dropped 3 bases and J dropped 4 bases, with 4 bases sitting between them. CDR3 DNA: TGTGCCAGCAGCTACTCCTATGGCTACACCTTC. Translation gives CASSYSYGYTF.

V usage is TRBV28 and J usage is TRBJ2-7; D is unclear. V dropped 5 bases and J dropped 3 bases, with 8 bases sitting between them. The length of the CDR3 is 12 residues. Germline V gene sequence: CDR1 MDHEN, CDR2 SYDVKM. The CDR3 DNA reads TGTGCCAGCAGTCCTACTCACTACGAGCAGTACTTC. Amino acids: CASSPTHYEQYF.

This clone occurred once. The gene calls are TRBV7-8 and TRBJ2-7; 9 bases map to TRBD1. The CDR3 has 15 residues. The germline gives CDR1 SGHVS, CDR2 FQNEAQ. Unmatched junction bases numbered 3, after V lost 1 base and J lost 2 bases. The CDR3 DNA reads as TGTGCCAGCAGCTTAGGATGGGACAGGGCCTACGAGCAGTACTTC. Translated, it gives CASSLGWDRAYEQYF.

The V and J genes are TRBV19 and TRBJ2-7, with D possibly TRBD2 on 5 matching bases. The germline gives CDR1 LNHDA, CDR2 SQIVND (reference sequence). Trimming stripped 3 bases from V and 3 bases from J, with 18 bases between. This CDR3 has 16 residues. The DNA for the CDR3 is TGTGCCAGTAGTATTTCATCGGGCGGCCGGGGCTACGAGCAGTACTTC. Translated, it gives CASSISSGGRGYEQYF.

The gene calls are TRBV12-3 or TRBV12-4 and TRBJ1-3; D gene ambiguous. The CDR3 sequence is 13 residues long. V dropped 8 bases and J dropped 1 base, with 9 bases sitting between them. The CDR3 region has the DNA TGTGCCAGCGATAGTTTGTCTGGAAACACCATATATTTT. It encodes CASDSLSGNTIYF.

The CDR3 protein is CASSNAGSYEQYF. As DNA, the CDR3 is TGTGCCAGCAGCAACGCAGGGTCCTACGAGCAGTACTTC. This chain joins TRBV7-9 and TRBJ2-7, with a weak D call TRBD1 (5 bases). This CDR3 has 13 residues. V lost 5 bases and J 1 base, leaving 9 bases between the germline ends. Germline CDR1 reads SEHNR; CDR2 reads FQNEAQ (reference sequence).

This clone was picked up a small number of times. The rearrangement joins TRBV4-2 to TRBJ1-3, with TRBD1 identical over 7 bases. In germline, CDR1 is LGHNA, CDR2 YNFKEQ. The CDR3 is 16 amino acids. Trimming took 3 bases from V and 0 from J; bases not matched to a gene: 5. The CDR3 DNA reads as TGTGCCAGCAGCCAGGCACAGGGGTCCTCTGGAAACACCATATATTTT. Translation: CASSQAQGSSGNTIYF.

The genes are TRBV10-1 and TRBJ2-1; D gene unclear. This CDR3 has 15 residues. V lost 4 bases and J 0 bases, leaving 10 bases between the germline ends. CDR1 is WNHNN and CDR2 is SYGVQD in the germline V gene (reference sequence). CDR3 protein: CASSGIRGSYNEQFF. The CDR3 DNA reads TGCGCCAGCAGTGGAATAAGAGGCTCCTACAATGAGCAGTTCTTC.

The V gene is TRBV12-5, the J gene TRBJ1-1, with 7 bases matching TRBD1. V lost 0 bases to trimming and J lost 0 bases; unmatched junction nucleotides: 7. CDR1 is LGHNT and CDR2 is FRNRAP in the germline V gene. The CDR3 is made up of 17 amino acids. Here the CDR3 reads CASGLVLGQTLNTEAFF. The CDR3 DNA reads as TGTGCTAGTGGTTTGGTGCTGGGACAGACGTTGAACACTGAAGCTTTCTTT.

The rearrangement uses TRBV5-1 and TRBJ1-1, with 11 bases identical to TRBD1. This CDR3 contains 15 residues. V was pared by 4 bases and J by 4 bases, with 6 bases of the junction left unmatched. CDR1 SGHRS and CDR2 YFSETQ come from the germline V gene. DNA for the CDR3: TGCGCCAGCAGCCAAGAAGGACAGGGGGCCACTGAAGCTTTCTTT. It encodes CASSQEGQGATEAFF.

The chain carries TRBV5-1 and TRBJ2-7; D is ambiguous. The CDR3 contains 12 residues. The V end lost 6 bases, the J end lost 0 bases, and 7 bases lay between the germline ends. The germline V gene encodes CDR1 SGHRS and CDR2 YFSETQ. The CDR3 region is CASTLSSYEQYF. CDR3 in DNA: TGCGCCAGCACCCTGAGCTCCTACGAGCAGTACTTC.

Here the CDR3 reads CATSSSWGQGLWKLFF. The CDR3, as DNA: TGTGCCACCAGCAGTTCCTGGGGACAGGGACTTTGGAAACTGTTTTTT. V is TRBV15 and J is TRBJ1-4; 9 bases agree with TRBD1. The CDR3 consists of 16 residues. Germline CDR1 LNHNV, CDR2 YYDKDF (reference sequence). Unmatched junction bases numbered 13, after V lost 3 bases and J lost 11 bases.

J is TRBJ2-5 and V is TRBV7-9, with D perhaps matching TRBD2 (6 bases). CDR3 size: 16 residues. CDR1 is SEHNR and CDR2 is FQNEAQ in the germline V gene (reference sequence). Trimming removed 1 base at V and 5 bases at J, with 17 bases between. The CDR3 DNA sequence: TGTGCCAGCAGCTTAGGGCGAGGAGGGGAGCGGGAGACCCAGTACTTC. Encoded protein: CASSLGRGGERETQYF.

The CDR3 region is CASSPGGGYAYEQYF. The CDR3, as DNA: TGCGCCAGCAGCCCCGGCGGGGGTTATGCCTACGAGCAGTACTTC. The rearrangement uses TRBV5-1 and TRBJ2-7; TRBD2 agrees at 7 bases. Germline CDR1 reads SGHRS; CDR2 reads YFSETQ. Trimming took 4 bases from V and 2 from J; bases not matched to a gene: 9. The CDR3 is made up of 15 amino acids.

This chain links TRBV7-9 with TRBJ1-1, with 7 bases aligning to TRBD1. The CDR3 loop spans 14 amino acids. Germline V gene lookup returns CDR1 SEHNR and CDR2 FQNEAQ (reference sequence). Trimming cost V 2 bases and J 3 bases; bases outside gene matches: 3. CDR3 residues: CASSLMGQHTEAFF. As DNA, the CDR3 is TGTGCCAGCAGCTTAATGGGACAGCACACTGAAGCTTTCTTT.

The V call is TRBV6-5, the J call TRBJ2-3; 11 positions agree with TRBD2. V dropped 8 bases and J dropped 5; count of bases not matched to a gene: 9. This CDR3 has 15 amino acids. Germline CDR1 MNHEY, CDR2 SVGAGI. CDR3 sequence (DNA): TGTGCCAGCGAAAATACTAGCGGGAGATTAGATACGCAGTATTTT. Encoded protein: CASENTSGRLDTQYF.

The chain has TRBV7-7 and TRBJ2-5; TRBD2 matches at 13 bases. The length of the CDR3 is 15 residues. The V gene end was trimmed by 4 bases and the J gene end by 3 bases; junction bases not matched to a gene: 2. CDR1 is SSHAT and CDR2 is FNYEAQ in the germline V gene (reference sequence). In DNA form, the CDR3 reads TGTGCCAGCAGCTGGACTAGCGGGGGCAAAGAGACCCAGTACTTC. Encoded protein: CASSWTSGGKETQYF.

The chain links TRBV29-1 to TRBJ2-7, with D possibly being TRBD2 (5 bases). The CDR3 is 10 residues long. V shed 7 bases and J shed 3 bases, with 7 bases lying between them. Germline V CDR1 and CDR2: SQVTM, ANQGSEA. The CDR3 here is CSALDYEQYF. The CDR3 DNA reads as TGCAGCGCACTAGACTACGAGCAGTACTTC.

The gene calls are TRBV13 and TRBJ2-3, with 11 bases lining up with TRBD2. This CDR3 spans 15 amino acids. Germline-derived CDR1 and CDR2 are PRHDT and FYEKMQ (reference sequence). Trimming removed 5 bases from V and 5 bases from J; junction bases left unmatched: 6. CDR3 coding DNA: TGTGCCAGCAGCAAAACTAGCGGGAGAGGAGATACGCAGTATTTT. Its protein product is CASSKTSGRGDTQYF.

The chain joins TRBV30 to TRBJ1-5; no firm D call. Trimming removed 4 bases from V and 4 bases from J, with 14 bases in between. Germline V gene data show CDR1 as GTSNPN and CDR2 as SVGIG (reference sequence). There are 14 residues in the CDR3. The DNA for the CDR3 is TGTGCCTGGAATTTCAGGTTAGGAAATCAGCCCCAGCATTTT. It translates to CAWNFRLGNQPQHF.